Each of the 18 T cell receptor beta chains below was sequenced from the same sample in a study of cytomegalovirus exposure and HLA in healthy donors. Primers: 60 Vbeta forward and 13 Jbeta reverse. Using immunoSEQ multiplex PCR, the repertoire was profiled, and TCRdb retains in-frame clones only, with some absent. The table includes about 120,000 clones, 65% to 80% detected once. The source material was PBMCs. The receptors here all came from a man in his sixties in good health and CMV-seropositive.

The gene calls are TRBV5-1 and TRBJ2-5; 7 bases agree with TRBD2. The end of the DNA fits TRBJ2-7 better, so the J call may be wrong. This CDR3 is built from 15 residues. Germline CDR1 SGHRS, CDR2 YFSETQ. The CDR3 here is CASSAGESVTYEQYF. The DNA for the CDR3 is TGCGCCAGCAGCGCGGGGGAGAGTGTGACCTACGAGCAGTACTTC.

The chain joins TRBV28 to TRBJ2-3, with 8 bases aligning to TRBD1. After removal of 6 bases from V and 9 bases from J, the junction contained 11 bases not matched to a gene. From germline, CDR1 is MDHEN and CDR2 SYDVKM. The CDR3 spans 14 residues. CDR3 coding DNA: TGTGCCAGCAGGCGGACAGGGCCCGCCAGCACGCAGTATTTT. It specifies CASRRTGPASTQYF.

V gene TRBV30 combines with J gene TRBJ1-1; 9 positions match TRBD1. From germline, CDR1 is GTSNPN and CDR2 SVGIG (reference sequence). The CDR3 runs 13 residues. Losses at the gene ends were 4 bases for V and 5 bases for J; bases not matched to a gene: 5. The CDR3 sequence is CAWTYRGRTEAFF. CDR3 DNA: TGTGCCTGGACTTACAGGGGGCGAACTGAAGCTTTCTTT.

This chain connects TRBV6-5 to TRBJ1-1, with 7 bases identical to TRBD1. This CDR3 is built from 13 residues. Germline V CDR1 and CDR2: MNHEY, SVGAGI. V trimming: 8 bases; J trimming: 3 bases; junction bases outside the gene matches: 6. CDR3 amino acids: CASQGTEHTEAFF. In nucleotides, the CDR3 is TGTGCCAGCCAAGGGACAGAACACACTGAAGCTTTCTTT.

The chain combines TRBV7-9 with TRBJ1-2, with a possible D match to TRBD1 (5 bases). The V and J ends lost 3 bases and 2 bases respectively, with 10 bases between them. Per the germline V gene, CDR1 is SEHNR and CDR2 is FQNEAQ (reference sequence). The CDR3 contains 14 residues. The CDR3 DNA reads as TGTGCCAGCAGCTTGGGGGGTGACAACTATGGCTACACCTTC. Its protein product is CASSLGGDNYGYTF.

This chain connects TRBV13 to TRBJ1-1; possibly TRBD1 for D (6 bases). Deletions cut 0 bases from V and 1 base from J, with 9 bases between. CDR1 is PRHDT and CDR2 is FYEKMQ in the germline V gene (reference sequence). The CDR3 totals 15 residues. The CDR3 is CASSLGNRENTEAFF. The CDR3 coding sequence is TGTGCCAGCAGCTTAGGGAACAGGGAGAACACTGAAGCTTTCTTT.

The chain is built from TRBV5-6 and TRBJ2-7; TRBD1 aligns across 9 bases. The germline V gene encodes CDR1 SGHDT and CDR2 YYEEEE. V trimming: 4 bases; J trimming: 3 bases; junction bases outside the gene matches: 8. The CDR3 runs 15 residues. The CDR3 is CASSPGPGQGYEQYF. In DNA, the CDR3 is TGTGCCAGCAGCCCGGGTCCGGGACAGGGCTACGAGCAGTACTTC.

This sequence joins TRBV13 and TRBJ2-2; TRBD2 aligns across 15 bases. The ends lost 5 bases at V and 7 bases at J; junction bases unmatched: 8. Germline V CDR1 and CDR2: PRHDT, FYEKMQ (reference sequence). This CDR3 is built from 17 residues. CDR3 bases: TGTGCCAGCAGCACCCGGACTAGCGGGAGGGCATTCGGGGAGCTGTTTTTT. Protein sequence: CASSTRTSGRAFGELFF.

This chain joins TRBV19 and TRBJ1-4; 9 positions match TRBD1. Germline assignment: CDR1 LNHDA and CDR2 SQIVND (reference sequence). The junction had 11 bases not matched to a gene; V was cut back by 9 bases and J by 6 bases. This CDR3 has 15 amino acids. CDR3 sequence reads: CASDRGRFSDEKLFF. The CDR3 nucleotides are TGTGCCAGCGACAGGGGGAGGTTTTCTGATGAAAAACTGTTTTTT.

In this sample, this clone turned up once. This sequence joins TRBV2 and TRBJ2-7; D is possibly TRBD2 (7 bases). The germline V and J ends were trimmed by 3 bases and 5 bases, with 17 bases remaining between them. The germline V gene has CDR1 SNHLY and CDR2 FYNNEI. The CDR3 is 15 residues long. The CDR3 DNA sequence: TGTGCCAGCAGTGAGATACAGGGAGGGTCGAACGAGCAGTACTTC. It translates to CASSEIQGGSNEQYF. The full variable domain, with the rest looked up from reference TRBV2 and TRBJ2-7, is EPEVTQTPSHQVTQMGQEVILRCVPISNHLYFYWYRQILGQKVEFLVSFYNNEISEKSEIFDDQFSVERPDGSNFTLKIRSTKLEDSAMYFCASSEIQGGSNEQYFGPGTRLTVT.

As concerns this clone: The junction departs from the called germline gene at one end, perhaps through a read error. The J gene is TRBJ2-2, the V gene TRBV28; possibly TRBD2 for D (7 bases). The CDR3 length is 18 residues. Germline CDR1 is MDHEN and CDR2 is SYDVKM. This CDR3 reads CTSSSLAGAQAITGELFF. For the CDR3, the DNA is TGTACCAGCAGTTCTCTCGCGGGGGCGCAGGCTATCACCGGGGAGCTGTTTTTT.

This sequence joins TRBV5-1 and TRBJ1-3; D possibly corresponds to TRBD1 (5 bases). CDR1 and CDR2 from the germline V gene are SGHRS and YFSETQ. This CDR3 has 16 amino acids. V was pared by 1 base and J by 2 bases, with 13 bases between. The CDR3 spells CASSLISGLPGNTIYF. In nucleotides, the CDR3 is TGCGCCAGCAGCTTGATCTCAGGGCTACCTGGAAACACCATATATTTT.

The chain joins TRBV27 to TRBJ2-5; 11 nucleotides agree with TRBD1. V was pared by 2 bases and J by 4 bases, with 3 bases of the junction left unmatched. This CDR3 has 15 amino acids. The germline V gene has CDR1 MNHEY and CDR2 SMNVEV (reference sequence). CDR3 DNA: TGTGCCAGCAGTTTAGGACAGGGGGCGCGAGAGACCCAGTACTTC. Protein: CASSLGQGARETQYF.

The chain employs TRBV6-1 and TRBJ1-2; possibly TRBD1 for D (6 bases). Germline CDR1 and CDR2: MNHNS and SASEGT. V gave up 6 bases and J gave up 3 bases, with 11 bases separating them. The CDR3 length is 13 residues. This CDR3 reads CASRRDNDYGYTF. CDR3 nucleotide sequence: TGTGCCAGCAGAAGGGACAATGACTATGGCTACACCTTC.

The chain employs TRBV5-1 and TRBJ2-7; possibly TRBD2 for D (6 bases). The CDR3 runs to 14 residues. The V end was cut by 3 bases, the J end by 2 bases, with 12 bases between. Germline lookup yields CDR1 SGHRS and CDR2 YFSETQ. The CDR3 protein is CASSWGDGTYEQYF. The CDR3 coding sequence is TGCGCCAGCAGCTGGGGGGACGGAACCTACGAGCAGTACTTC.

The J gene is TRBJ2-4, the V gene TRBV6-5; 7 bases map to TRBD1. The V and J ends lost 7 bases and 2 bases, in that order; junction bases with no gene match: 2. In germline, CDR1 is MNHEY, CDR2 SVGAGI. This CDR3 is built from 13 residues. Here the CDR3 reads CASTTGTKNIQYF. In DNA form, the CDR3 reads TGTGCCAGCACGACAGGGACCAAAAACATTCAGTACTTC.

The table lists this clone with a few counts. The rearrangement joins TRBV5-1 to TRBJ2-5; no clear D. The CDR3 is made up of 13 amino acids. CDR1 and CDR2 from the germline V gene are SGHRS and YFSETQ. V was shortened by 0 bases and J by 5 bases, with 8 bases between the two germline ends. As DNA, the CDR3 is TGCGCCAGCAGCTTGGACTCTGTGGAGACCCAGTACTTC. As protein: CASSLDSVETQYF.

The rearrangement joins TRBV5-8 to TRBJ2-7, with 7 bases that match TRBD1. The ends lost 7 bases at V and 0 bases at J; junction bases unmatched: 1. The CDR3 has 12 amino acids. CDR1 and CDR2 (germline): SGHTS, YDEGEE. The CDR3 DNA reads TGTGCCAGCGGACAGGACTCCTACGAGCAGTACTTC. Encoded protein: CASGQDSYEQYF. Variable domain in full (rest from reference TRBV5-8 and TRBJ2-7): EAGVTQSPTHLIKTRGQQATLRCSPISGHTSVYWYQQALGLGLQFLLWYDEGEERNRGNFPPRFSGRQFPNYSSELNVNALELEDSALYLCASGQDSYEQYFGPGTRLTVT.